These 24 T cell receptor beta chains were sequenced from one sample in a study of T cell responses to AZD1222 COVID-19 vaccine. Profiling relied on immunoSEQ multiplex PCR, and the TCRdb table lists in-frame clones only, not all of them. The repertoire holds 65,000 to 95,000 clones, with roughly 85% as singletons. The source material was peripheral blood, sampled on day 0 of AZD1222 vaccination. Receptors were obtained from an adult in good health.

This chain joins TRBV6-5 and TRBJ2-4, with unresolved D. V lost 0 bases to trimming and J lost 1 base, with 10 bases between them. This CDR3 is built from 16 residues. Looked up from germline, CDR1 is MNHEY and CDR2 is SVGAGI. The CDR3 protein is CASSYSTVLAKNIQYF. CDR3 in DNA: TGTGCCAGCAGTTACTCGACGGTCCTGGCCAAAAACATTCAGTACTTC.

J is TRBJ2-5 and V is TRBV6-5, with D perhaps TRBD2 (6 bases). The CDR3 is made up of 16 amino acids. Germline assignment: CDR1 MNHEY and CDR2 SVGAGI. Trimming removed 0 bases from V and 1 base from J, with 12 bases in between. CDR3 in DNA: TGTGCCAGCAGTTACTCGGGGCTGGGACTCCAAGAGACCCAGTACTTC. This gives the protein CASSYSGLGLQETQYF.

The gene calls are TRBV7-3 and TRBJ2-1; the match to TRBD2 covers 7 bases. This CDR3 region has 17 residues. Germline trimming cut 2 bases from V and 3 bases from J; bases unmatched to any gene: 10. Looked up from germline, CDR1 is SGHTA and CDR2 is FQGTGA. DNA of the CDR3: TGTGCCAGCAGCTTATCCGTGCGGGGGACGAACTACAATGAGCAGTTCTTC. It yields the protein CASSLSVRGTNYNEQFF. Supplemented by reference TRBV7-3 and TRBJ2-1, the full variable domain reads GAGVSQTPSNKVTEKGKYVELRCDPISGHTALYWYRQSLGQGPEFLIYFQGTGAADDSGLPNDRFFAVRPEGSVSTLKIQRTERGDSAVYLCASSLSVRGTNYNEQFFGPGTRLTVL.

The genes are TRBV2 and TRBJ1-5, with 9 bases fitting TRBD1. The CDR3 runs 16 residues. V lost 0 bases, J lost 3 bases, and 3 bases stayed unmatched. Germline CDR1 is SNHLY and CDR2 is FYNNEI. CDR3 amino acids: CASSEAHRGLNQPQHF. The CDR3, as DNA: TGTGCCAGCAGTGAAGCGCACAGGGGGCTCAATCAGCCCCAGCATTTT.

The gene calls are TRBV6-5 and TRBJ1-5; no firm D call. In germline, CDR1 is MNHEY, CDR2 SVGAGI. Trimming stripped 7 bases from V and 2 bases from J, with 9 bases between. The length of the CDR3 is 13 residues. The CDR3 DNA follows: TGTGCCAGCATGATGGATGGCAATCAGCCCCAGCATTTT. Translating it yields CASMMDGNQPQHF.

The J gene is TRBJ1-6, the V gene TRBV14; D not resolved. With 4 bases removed from V and 0 bases from J, the gap between germline ends came to 10 bases. Germline CDR1 is SGHDN and CDR2 is FVKESK. The length of the CDR3 is 16 residues. The CDR3 nucleotides are TGTGCCAGCAGCCCAGACGGAAGCTCCTATAATTCACCCCTCCACTTT. Translated: CASSPDGSSYNSPLHF.

CDR3 sequence: CASSPGDNPYEQYF. DNA of the CDR3: TGCGCCAGCAGCCCAGGGGACAATCCCTACGAGCAGTACTTC. This chain links TRBV5-1 with TRBJ2-7; possibly TRBD1 for D (6 bases). Trimming stripped 4 bases from V and 2 bases from J, with 13 bases between. Per germline, CDR1 SGHRS and CDR2 YFSETQ. The CDR3 is made up of 14 amino acids. The whole variable domain, remainder taken from reference TRBV5-1 and TRBJ2-7, is KAGVTQTPRYLIKTRGQQVTLSCSPISGHRSVSWYQQTPGQGLQFLFEYFSETQRNKGNFPGRFSGRQFSNSRSEMNVSTLELGDSALYLCASSPGDNPYEQYFGPGTRLTVT.

The chain links TRBV3-1 (or the pseudogene TRBV3-2) to TRBJ1-1; no clear D. V was trimmed by 4 bases and J by 8 bases, leaving 11 bases between them. This CDR3 is 12 amino acids long. Germline V gives CDR1 LGHDT, CDR2 YNNKEL (reference sequence). Here the CDR3 DNA reads TGTGCCAGCAGCCTTCCCCGGGCCGAAGCTTTCTTT. Its translation: CASSLPRAEAFF.

The J gene is TRBJ1-3, the V gene TRBV27; D is ambiguous. Germline lookup yields CDR1 MNHEY and CDR2 SMNVEV (reference sequence). The CDR3 runs 15 residues. Trimming removed 1 base from V and 4 bases from J, with 11 bases in between. CDR3 DNA sequence: TGTGCCAGCAGTTTATTCGGGTCAGTAGGAAACACCATATATTTT. Its protein product is CASSLFGSVGNTIYF.

The V and J genes are TRBV5-1 and TRBJ2-5, with TRBD1 identical over 7 bases. Trimming removed 5 bases from V and 1 base from J; junction bases left unmatched: 2. The CDR3 has 13 amino acids. From germline, CDR1 is SGHRS and CDR2 YFSETQ. The CDR3 region has the DNA TGCGCCAGCAGACGGGACAGCCAAGAGACCCAGTACTTC. Residues: CASRRDSQETQYF.

This chain links TRBV21-1 with TRBJ1-6; no DNA check was done on the table's D call, TRBD1. TRBV21-1 is a pseudogene segment. CDR3 size: 15 residues. The CDR3 loop reads CATWVPGHYNSPLHF. Here the CDR3 DNA reads TGTGCCACTTGGGTCCCGGGACATTATAATTCACCCCTCCACTTT.

The rearrangement links TRBV7-9 to TRBJ1-5; D remains unclear. With 5 bases removed from V and 3 bases from J, the gap between germline ends came to 11 bases. CDR1 and CDR2 (germline): SEHNR, FQNEAQ (reference sequence). The CDR3 extends over 14 amino acids. CDR3 nucleotide sequence: TGTGCCAGCAGCCCCAGCAGCTACAATCAGCCCCAGCATTTT. Protein: CASSPSSYNQPQHF.

This chain uses TRBV7-2 with TRBJ1-5, with a possible D match to TRBD1 (6 bases). Germline values: CDR1 SGHTA, CDR2 FQGNSA. This CDR3 has 15 amino acids. V gave up 3 bases and J gave up 5 bases, with 14 bases separating them. In nucleotides, the CDR3 is TGTGCCAGCAGCTTCAGATCAGGGGCGGATCAGCCCCAGCATTTT. It codes for CASSFRSGADQPQHF. Filled out from reference TRBV7-2 and TRBJ1-5, the complete variable domain reads GAGVSQSPSNKVTEKGKDVELRCDPISGHTALYWYRQSLGQGLEFLIYFQGNSAPDKSGLPSDRFSAERTGGSVSTLTIQRTQQEDSAVYLCASSFRSGADQPQHFGDGTRLSIL.

This sequence joins TRBV7-6 and TRBJ2-3; D tentatively fits TRBD1 or TRBD2 (5 bases each). This CDR3 spans 15 amino acids. Between the trimmed V and J ends, which lost 5 bases and 1 base, there was a span of 13 bases. Germline CDR1 is SGHVS and CDR2 is FNYEAQ. The CDR3 loop is CASSALRDGTDTQYF. The CDR3 region has the DNA TGTGCCAGCAGCGCACTTCGGGACGGCACAGATACGCAGTATTTT.

This chain uses TRBV12-3 or TRBV12-4 with TRBJ2-7, with D uncertain. This CDR3 has 13 amino acids. Trimming left V 3 bases short and J 0 bases short, with 6 bases between. For the CDR3, the DNA is TGTGCCAGCAGTTTGGCCAGCTCCTACGAGCAGTACTTC. The encoded protein is CASSLASSYEQYF.

This clone was observed a handful of times. The J gene is TRBJ2-2, the V gene TRBV28; D unclear. Germline values: CDR1 MDHEN, CDR2 SYDVKM. This CDR3 is built from 17 residues. The V end lost 7 bases, the J end lost 0 bases, and 18 bases lay between the germline ends. The CDR3 region is CASTRLIGLANTGELFF. The CDR3 nucleotides read TGTGCCAGCACCCGATTAATTGGGCTAGCGAACACCGGGGAGCTGTTTTTT.

This rearrangement joins TRBV2 to TRBJ2-1, with 11 bases aligning to TRBD1. The CDR3 length is 14 residues. Losses at the gene ends were 7 bases for V and 6 bases for J; bases not matched to a gene: 5. Germline CDR1 and CDR2: SNHLY and FYNNEI. The CDR3 is CASTEGTGGNEQFF. CDR3 bases: TGTGCCAGCACCGAAGGGACAGGGGGCAATGAGCAGTTCTTC.

This chain links TRBV29-1 with TRBJ1-1, with D tentatively TRBD1 (5 bases). Germline V gene lookup returns CDR1 SQVTM and CDR2 ANQGSEA. V dropped 6 bases and J dropped 5 bases, with 19 bases sitting between them. The CDR3 covers 14 residues. In DNA form, the CDR3 reads TGCAGCGTGGATCCCCACGGGGGGAGGACTGAAGCTTTCTTT. Residues: CSVDPHGGRTEAFF.

The rearrangement joins TRBV11-3 to TRBJ2-7, with D possibly being TRBD1 or TRBD2 (5 bases each). Germline-derived CDR1 and CDR2 are SGHNT and YENEEA. This CDR3 comprises 13 residues. Trimming shortened V by 3 bases and J by 3 bases, and 9 bases separated the two germline ends. Here the CDR3 DNA reads TGTGCCAGCAGCTTTGGGGGAAACTACGAGCAGTACTTC. It is translated as CASSFGGNYEQYF.

The chain combines TRBV4-2 with TRBJ1-2, with D unclear. Germline CDR1 LGHNA, CDR2 YNFKEQ. The CDR3 length is 15 residues. The V end was cut by 8 bases, the J end by 0 bases, with 16 bases between. DNA for the CDR3: TGTGCCAGCGCCAAACAGCTGCCTCCTAACTATGGCTACACCTTC. As protein: CASAKQLPPNYGYTF.

V usage is TRBV5-1 and J usage is TRBJ1-1, with TRBD1 identical over 9 bases. CDR1 is SGHRS, CDR2 YFSETQ, per germline. This CDR3 is built from 17 residues. With V trimmed by 0 bases and J by 1 base, 7 bases remained unmatched. DNA of the CDR3: TGCGCCAGCAGCTTGGTGTCCACAGGGGGCGGGAACACTGAAGCTTTCTTT. This encodes CASSLVSTGGGNTEAFF.

V usage is TRBV7-2 and J usage is TRBJ2-5; D may be TRBD1 (6 bases). CDR1 SGHTA and CDR2 FQGNSA come from the germline V gene. The CDR3 extends over 13 amino acids. Trimming shortened V by 3 bases and J by 7 bases, and 12 bases separated the two germline ends. CDR3 DNA sequence: TGTGCCAGCAGCTTCCAGGGGTCGGGGACCCAGTACTTC. Its translation: CASSFQGSGTQYF.

The V gene is TRBV20-1, the J gene TRBJ2-5, with no clear D. CDR1 and CDR2 (germline): DFQATT, SNEGSKA (reference sequence). This CDR3 has 10 amino acids. The chain's CDR3 is CSLQGETQYF. The CDR3 region has the DNA TGCAGCCTTCAAGGGGAGACCCAGTACTTC.

V usage is TRBV10-3 and J usage is TRBJ2-5; 14 bases line up with TRBD2. The CDR3 consists of 17 residues. The J segment lost 0 bases and the V segment lost 8 bases, leaving 8 bases of the junction unmatched. Looked up from germline, CDR1 is ENHRY and CDR2 is SYGVKD. The CDR3 sequence is CAIAETSGGADQETQYF. CDR3 coding DNA: TGTGCCATCGCCGAGACTAGCGGGGGGGCGGACCAAGAGACCCAGTACTTC.